This TCR beta chain was documented in a study of blood T cell repertoires in COVID-19. The method was immunoSEQ multiplex PCR; TCRdb's version includes in-frame clones alone and lacks a portion of them. This table holds hundreds of thousands of clones, around nine tenths found once. The sample taken for sequencing was peripheral blood. This TCR was sampled from a man aged 35 to 55 with acute or convalescent COVID-19.

The CDR3 reads CASTEGTGREKLFF. CDR3 bases: TGTGCCAGCACCGAGGGGACAGGAAGAGAAAAACTGTTTTTT. The chain is built from TRBV2 and TRBJ1-4; 8 nucleotides align to TRBD1. The germline gives CDR1 SNHLY, CDR2 FYNNEI. Germline trimming cut 7 bases from V and 8 bases from J; bases unmatched to any gene: 9. CDR3 length equals 14 residues.